This TCR beta chain was identified in a study of type 1 regulatory T cells. Study-wide context: T-allo10 is a Tr1-enriched, alloantigen-specific CD4 T cell product made in vitro.

TCRdb passed the reads through MiXCR, listing each CDR3 protein once. The sample includes some 18,000 distinct CDR3 sequences, 9.5% to 13% of them seen just once. This clonotype was counted ten times or more. The germline V gene encodes CDR1 SGHVS and CDR2 FQNEAQ. The CDR3 is 14 amino acids. Deletions cut 3 bases from V and 3 bases from J, with 10 bases between. The chain has TRBV7-8 and TRBJ2-3; the D gene could be TRBD1 or TRBD2 (5 bases each). Sequencing was done on a sample of CD4+ T cells, either the whole sample or a sorted fraction (not recorded which). The receptor was derived from a human donor in good health. The CDR3 bases are TGTGCCAGCAGCTTGGGGTGGGGGACAGATACGCAGTATTTT. Translation: CASSLGWGTDTQYF.